Sequencing of this TCR beta chain was carried out in a study of T cell repertoires in aging, cancer and after chemotherapy. Study-level background: The full dataset contained several million TCR reads. General observations from the study: Age-matched healthy donors had significantly more diverse, less clonal blood TCR repertoires than untreated cancer patients.

Rearranged V-D-J TRB sequences were amplified with a mixed TRB-A/B primer pool. Via MiXCR, TCRdb re-called the multiplex PCR reads, giving one row per CDR3 protein. The table has under 10,000 distinct CDR3 sequences, around a third seen once. TCR beta rearrangements were amplified from peripheral blood genomic DNA. Regarding this clonotype: What it recognizes is unknown.

This TCR derives from a human donor in good health. Material for sequencing was blood.

This CDR3 is CSASPRGPYNEQFF. As DNA, the CDR3 is TGCAGTGCTAGCCCCCGGGGGCCCTACAATGAGCAGTTCTTC. The V and J genes are TRBV20-1 and TRBJ2-1, with D perhaps given as TRBD1 or TRBD2 (6 bases each). This CDR3 comprises 14 residues. Deletions cut 3 bases from V and 2 bases from J, with 11 bases between. Germline V CDR1 and CDR2: DFQATT, SNEGSKA (reference sequence).